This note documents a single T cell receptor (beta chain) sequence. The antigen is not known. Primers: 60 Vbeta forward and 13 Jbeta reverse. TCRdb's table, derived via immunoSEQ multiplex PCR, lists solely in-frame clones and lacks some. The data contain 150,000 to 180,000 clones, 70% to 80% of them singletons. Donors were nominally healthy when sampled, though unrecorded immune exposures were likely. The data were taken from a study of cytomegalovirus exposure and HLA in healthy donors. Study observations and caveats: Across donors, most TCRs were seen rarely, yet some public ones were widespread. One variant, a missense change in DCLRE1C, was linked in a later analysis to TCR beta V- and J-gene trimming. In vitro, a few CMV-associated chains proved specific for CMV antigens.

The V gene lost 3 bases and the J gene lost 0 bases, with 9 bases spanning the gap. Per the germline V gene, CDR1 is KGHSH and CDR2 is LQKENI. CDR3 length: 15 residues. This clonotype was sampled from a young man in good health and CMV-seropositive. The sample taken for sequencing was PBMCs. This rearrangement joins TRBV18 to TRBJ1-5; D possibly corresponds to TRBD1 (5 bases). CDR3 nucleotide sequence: TGTGCCAGCTCACCGCCGGGACTTAGCAATCAGCCCCAGCATTTT. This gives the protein CASSPPGLSNQPQHF.